Listed here are 25 T cell receptor beta chains from one sample, sequenced in a study of shared clonotypes between healthy human individuals. Assay: immunoSEQ multiplex PCR; the TCRdb copy retains only in-frame clones and omits some. The sample includes under 750,000 clones, approximately 77% seen only once; the top ten take approximately 1.7%. Sequenced: memory CD4+ T cells sorted from blood. Subset specified: CD45RA-negative fraction. Receptors originate from a woman in her twenties or thirties in good health.

The chain recombines TRBV7-3 with TRBJ1-2; D is ambiguous. In germline, CDR1 is SGHTA, CDR2 FQGTGA. V was cut by 5 bases and J by 5 bases, with 18 bases left in between. There are 15 residues in the CDR3. The DNA of the CDR3 is TGTGCCAGCAGCCCGGGTGGAATGCGAGATTATGGCTACACCTTC. Its protein product is CASSPGGMRDYGYTF. The whole variable domain, filled in from reference TRBV7-3 and TRBJ1-2, reads GAGVSQTPSNKVTEKGKYVELRCDPISGHTALYWYRQSLGQGPEFLIYFQGTGAADDSGLPNDRFFAVRPEGSVSTLKIQRTERGDSAVYLCASSPGGMRDYGYTFGSGTRLTVV.

CDR3 in DNA: TGTGCCAGCAGTTACGTACGGTCTTCCACTGAAGCTTTCTTT. Translated, it gives CASSYVRSSTEAFF. V gene TRBV6-5 combines with J gene TRBJ1-1; no clear D gene. The CDR3 spans 14 residues. V lost 2 bases and J lost 4, with 11 bases in between. Germline CDR1 MNHEY, CDR2 SVGAGI.

The chain links TRBV15 to TRBJ1-1; no clear D gene. From germline, CDR1 is LNHNV and CDR2 YYDKDF (reference sequence). This CDR3 has 13 amino acids. Trimming shortened V by 5 bases and J by 1 base, and 8 bases separated the two germline ends. The CDR3: CATSSRPNTEAFF. As DNA, the CDR3 is TGTGCCACCAGCTCACGACCGAACACTGAAGCTTTCTTT.

V gene TRBV5-1 combines with J gene TRBJ2-1; 9 bases fit TRBD1. V lost 8 bases, J lost 8 bases, and 11 bases stayed unmatched. The germline gives CDR1 SGHRS, CDR2 YFSETQ. The CDR3 runs to 14 residues. The DNA of the CDR3 is TGCGCCAGTCCCGGACAGGGGTCAGGCGATGAGCAGTTCTTC. This sequence encodes CASPGQGSGDEQFF.

In this sample, this clone turned up a few times. V gene TRBV7-3 combines with J gene TRBJ2-2; tentatively, D is TRBD1 or TRBD2 (6 bases each). This CDR3 spans 16 amino acids. The germline V and J ends were trimmed by 1 base and 2 bases, with 11 bases remaining between them. CDR1 and CDR2 from the germline V gene are SGHTA and FQGTGA. As DNA, the CDR3 is TGTGCCAGCAGCTTAAAGGGGGAGGTCAACACCGGGGAGCTGTTTTTT. Its protein product is CASSLKGEVNTGELFF.

The chain recombines TRBV4-1 with TRBJ2-5; either TRBD1 or TRBD2 may fit D (5 bases each). The CDR3 contains 14 residues. Germline lookup yields CDR1 MGHRA and CDR2 YSYEKL. V was shortened by 1 base and J by 2 bases, with 8 bases between the two germline ends. CDR3 nucleotides: TGCGCCAGCAGCCAAGTTTGGGGGCAAGAGACCCAGTACTTC. Its translation: CASSQVWGQETQYF.

This chain links TRBV29-1 with TRBJ2-2; D gene uncertain. V dropped 5 bases and J dropped 5 bases, with 9 bases sitting between them. Germline loops: CDR1 SQVTM, CDR2 ANQGSEA. CDR3 length: 12 residues. CDR3 nucleotides: TGCAGCGTTCGGTTCCAAACCGGGGAGCTGTTTTTT. As protein: CSVRFQTGELFF.

V usage is TRBV2 and J usage is TRBJ2-2, with no clear D. Trimming left V 4 bases short and J 5 bases short, with 11 bases between. Germline V gives CDR1 SNHLY, CDR2 FYNNEI. The CDR3 is 14 amino acids. CDR3 sequence reads: CASSGTARTGELFF. The CDR3 region has the DNA TGTGCCAGCAGTGGAACTGCGCGAACCGGGGAGCTGTTTTTT.

This sequence joins TRBV28 and TRBJ2-6; D uncertain. V lost 3 bases and J 0 bases, leaving 6 bases between the germline ends. Germline V gives CDR1 MDHEN, CDR2 SYDVKM. The CDR3 sequence is 15 residues long. Here the CDR3 DNA reads TGTGCCAGCAGTTTTCGGAGCTCTGGGGCCAACGTCCTGACTTTC. It is translated as CASSFRSSGANVLTF.

The chain recombines TRBV19 with TRBJ2-7, with TRBD2 identical over 8 bases. The V segment lost 7 bases and the J segment 1 base; nucleotides outside the gene matches: 9. The CDR3 has 15 amino acids. Per germline, CDR1 LNHDA and CDR2 SQIVND (reference sequence). CDR3 region: CASKREGTGSYEQYF. The CDR3 region has the DNA TGTGCCAGTAAACGGGAGGGGACTGGATCCTACGAGCAGTACTTC.

The chain combines TRBV5-1 with TRBJ2-7, with D possibly being TRBD2 (5 bases). V was shortened by 7 bases and J by 0 bases, with 11 bases between the two germline ends. The CDR3 is 13 amino acids. CDR1 is SGHRS and CDR2 is YFSETQ in the germline V gene. CDR3 amino acids: CASGGRSSYEQYF. The CDR3 bases are TGCGCCAGCGGAGGCAGGAGCTCCTACGAGCAGTACTTC.

The genes are TRBV6-5 and TRBJ1-5, with D perhaps matching TRBD1 (5 bases). The ends were cut back, 6 bases at V and 0 bases at J, with 12 bases in the middle. Germline V CDR1 and CDR2: MNHEY, SVGAGI. The CDR3 sequence is 15 residues long. The CDR3 region is CASRKGSNSNQPQHF. Written as DNA, the CDR3 is TGTGCCAGCAGAAAGGGGAGCAATAGCAATCAGCCCCAGCATTTT.

CDR3 region: CAISPTRDRGQVQPQHF. CDR3 coding DNA: TGTGCCATCAGCCCCACCCGGGACAGGGGGCAAGTTCAGCCCCAGCATTTT. The chain couples TRBV10-3 to TRBJ1-5, with 12 bases aligning to TRBD1. Per the germline V gene, CDR1 is ENHRY and CDR2 is SYGVKD. With V trimmed by 6 bases and J by 6 bases, 12 bases remained unmatched. There are 17 residues in the CDR3.

A single count supports this clone. V gene TRBV5-1 combines with J gene TRBJ2-1, with D perhaps being TRBD1 or TRBD2 (7 bases each). This CDR3 region has 11 residues. Trimming took 7 bases from V and 14 from J, leaving 16 bases between them. CDR1 is SGHRS and CDR2 is YFSETQ in the germline V gene. CDR3 coding DNA: TGCGCCAGCGGAGGGAGGGACAGTAAGTTCTTC. It is translated as CASGGRDSKFF.

V gene TRBV19 combines with J gene TRBJ2-7; TRBD2 matches 11 bases. The germline V gene encodes CDR1 LNHDA and CDR2 SQIVND (reference sequence). The J segment lost 3 bases and the V segment lost 3 bases, leaving 4 bases of the junction unmatched. The CDR3 length is 15 residues. In DNA, the CDR3 is TGTGCCAGTAGTATTAAGGGACTAGCGGTCTACGAGCAGTACTTC. The encoded protein is CASSIKGLAVYEQYF. Supplemented by reference TRBV19 and TRBJ2-7, the full variable domain reads DGGITQSPKYLFRKEGQNVTLSCEQNLNHDAMYWYRQDPGQGLRLIYYSQIVNDFQKGDIAEGYSVSREKKESFPLTVTSAQKNPTAFYLCASSIKGLAVYEQYFGPGTRLTVT.

This rearrangement joins TRBV28 to TRBJ2-5; a weak D match, TRBD2 (7 bases). The V end was cut by 2 bases, the J end by 5 bases, with 12 bases between. Germline V gene lookup returns CDR1 MDHEN and CDR2 SYDVKM. There are 14 residues in the CDR3. CDR3 in DNA: TGTGCCAGCAGTTTAGGGGGGGCGCGTGAGACCCAGTACTTC. It is translated as CASSLGGARETQYF.

The CDR3 DNA reads TGCGCCAGCAGCTTAGGGGATGTGAGTGACATTCAGTACTTC. This gives the protein CASSLGDVSDIQYF. The V call is TRBV5-1, the J call TRBJ2-4, with TRBD1 as a possible D gene (5 bases). The CDR3 sequence is 14 residues long. Trimming cost V 2 bases and J 8 bases, with 14 bases left between them. Germline values: CDR1 SGHRS, CDR2 YFSETQ. Drawing the rest from reference TRBV5-1 and TRBJ2-4, the complete variable domain is KAGVTQTPRYLIKTRGQQVTLSCSPISGHRSVSWYQQTPGQGLQFLFEYFSETQRNKGNFPGRFSGRQFSNSRSEMNVSTLELGDSALYLCASSLGDVSDIQYFGAGTRLSVL.

This sequence joins TRBV19 and TRBJ1-2, with D maybe TRBD1 (5 bases). The CDR3 length is 14 residues. Germline V gene sequence: CDR1 LNHDA, CDR2 SQIVND (reference sequence). The V end was cut by 4 bases, the J end by 2 bases, with 11 bases between. The CDR3 DNA follows: TGTGCCAGTAGTACGCAGGGTCCCAACTATGGCTACACCTTC. Its translation: CASSTQGPNYGYTF.

J is TRBJ2-7 and V is TRBV11-2; TRBD2 might be the D (5 bases). Germline CDR1 is SGHAT and CDR2 is FQNNGV. With 1 base removed from V and 3 bases from J, the gap between germline ends came to 10 bases. This CDR3 has 14 residues. The CDR3 reads CASSLGSGSYEQYF. DNA for the CDR3: TGTGCCAGCAGCTTAGGCAGCGGTAGCTACGAGCAGTACTTC.

This clone has at least ten counts. This chain connects TRBV13 to TRBJ2-2, with 9 bases that match TRBD1. This CDR3 contains 16 residues. Germline CDR1 and CDR2: PRHDT and FYEKMQ (reference sequence). Trimming at V came to 4 bases and at J to 5 bases, leaving 8 bases not matched to a gene. The CDR3 here is CASSSTGGVGTGELFF. For the CDR3, the DNA is TGTGCCAGCAGCTCAACAGGGGGCGTTGGGACCGGGGAGCTGTTTTTT. The full variable domain, rest sourced from reference TRBV13 and TRBJ2-2, is AAGVIQSPRHLIKEKRETATLKCYPIPRHDTVYWYQQGPGQDPQFLISFYEKMQSDKGSIPDRFSAQQFSDYHSELNMSSLELGDSALYFCASSSTGGVGTGELFFGEGSRLTVL.

The chain is built from TRBV9 and TRBJ2-7; 8 positions match TRBD2. V was pared by 4 bases and J by 2 bases, with 11 bases of the junction left unmatched. The CDR3 consists of 16 residues. Germline CDR1 is SGDLS and CDR2 is YYNGEE. CDR3 sequence (DNA): TGTGCCAGCAGCCAGTCCGCGGTAGCGGGACCCTACGAGCAGTACTTC. It yields the protein CASSQSAVAGPYEQYF.

The chain joins TRBV4-1 to TRBJ2-3; a possible D gene is TRBD2 (6 bases). Germline V gene sequence: CDR1 MGHRA, CDR2 YSYEKL. V was trimmed by 0 bases and J by 2 bases, leaving 12 bases between them. The CDR3 loop spans 16 amino acids. CDR3 residues: CASSQDRDSNTDTQYF. CDR3 sequence (DNA): TGCGCCAGCAGCCAAGATAGGGACTCCAACACAGATACGCAGTATTTT.

This clone was detected once. The rearrangement uses TRBV28 and TRBJ2-3, with D perhaps matching TRBD2 (6 bases). Germline V lookup: CDR1 MDHEN, CDR2 SYDVKM. V lost 4 bases and J lost 1, with 6 bases in between. This CDR3 comprises 13 residues. CDR3 in DNA: TGTGCCAGCAGTTGGGGGGGCACAGATACGCAGTATTTT. It specifies CASSWGGTDTQYF.

The rearrangement links TRBV16 to TRBJ2-4, with D tentatively TRBD1 or TRBD2 (6 bases each). Trimming took 5 bases from V and 0 from J, leaving 8 bases between them. Per the germline V gene, CDR1 is KGHSY and CDR2 is FQNENV. The CDR3 loop spans 14 amino acids. CDR3 nucleotides: TGTGCCAGCAGCGAGGGGGGAGCCAAAAACATTCAGTACTTC. Translating gives CASSEGGAKNIQYF.

This clone was seen just once. This chain links TRBV7-2 with TRBJ2-3; D ambiguous. V gave up 5 bases and J gave up 4 bases, with 13 bases separating them. This CDR3 is built from 14 residues. Germline values: CDR1 SGHTA, CDR2 FQGNSA. The chain's CDR3 is CASSPSQWADTQYF. CDR3 in DNA: TGTGCCAGCAGCCCGAGTCAGTGGGCAGATACGCAGTATTTT.